One TCR beta chain is described in this entry. No antigen is known for it. The CDR3 is 15 residues long. The germline V gene encodes CDR1 MNHEY and CDR2 SVGAGI. The V and J ends lost 0 bases and 3 bases respectively, with 11 bases between them. Clones were sequenced by immunoSEQ multiplex PCR, and TCRdb holds only the in-frame ones, with some missing. The table has tens of thousands of clones, roughly 85% seen once; the top ten hold 5% to 6.5%. These data originate in a study of T cell responses to AZD1222 COVID-19 vaccine. Findings of the study overall: It was only after the peak T cell response that any repertoires were sampled. The study identified only 6 or 7 AZD1222 recipients as seropositive at baseline. Along spike, vaccine-associated CD4 TCRs were found throughout, with dominance at 160-218 and 743-854. Reportedly, close to half of spike-specific TCRs are directed against unmutated variant regions.

The J gene is TRBJ1-2, the V gene TRBV6-5; D is unresolved. The sequences come from peripheral blood, collected 28 days after the second AZD1222 dose. The TCR sequence derives from an adult who received the AZD1222 COVID-19 vaccine. As DNA, the CDR3 is TGTGCCAGCAGTTACTCTTGGGAAAGTCACTATGGCTACACCTTC. Translating gives CASSYSWESHYGYTF.